These 22 T cell receptor beta chains were all obtained from the same sample, sequenced in a study of T cell repertoires in cytomegalovirus infection. Antigens for these TCRs are unknown. MiXCR, run by TCRdb on the reads, gives a single entry per CDR3 protein. The data show 200,000 to 250,000 distinct CDR3 sequences, approximately 38% seen once. The input for sequencing was CD8+ T cells from cultured PBMCs, taken from culture after CMV antigen stimulation. The receptors here all came from a human donor in good health (CMV status not recorded). Some clones in this sample may be carry-over from other donors' samples.

This clonotype was recorded a few times. The genes are TRBV12-5 and TRBJ1-5; unclear D gene. Trimming removed 1 base at V and 10 bases at J, with 14 bases between. The CDR3 runs to 14 residues. Germline lookup yields CDR1 LGHNT and CDR2 FRNRAP. The CDR3 region is CASGLEPGLRPQHF. The DNA for the CDR3 is TGTGCTAGTGGTTTGGAACCCGGTCTTCGCCCCCAGCATTTT.

The chain couples TRBV7-2 to TRBJ1-2, with D tentatively TRBD1 (5 bases). From germline, CDR1 is SGHTA and CDR2 FQGNSA. Trimming removed 5 bases at V and 2 bases at J, with 12 bases between. The CDR3 length is 14 residues. The chain's CDR3 is CASSPPGRNYGYTF. The DNA for the CDR3 is TGTGCCAGCAGCCCACCGGGACGCAACTATGGCTACACCTTC.

This clonotype was counted only a few times. CDR3 nucleotides: TGTGCCAGTAAACCCAATGCCGGGACGGCCACTGAAGCTTTCTTT. Translating gives CASKPNAGTATEAFF. This sequence joins TRBV19 and TRBJ1-1; maybe TRBD1 (5 bases). The germline gives CDR1 LNHDA, CDR2 SQIVND (reference sequence). The V end was cut by 7 bases, the J end by 4 bases, with 19 bases between. This CDR3 region has 15 residues.

This sequence joins TRBV6-1 and TRBJ2-1; tentative D call: TRBD2 (5 bases). CDR3 length equals 15 residues. CDR1 is MNHNS and CDR2 is SASEGT in the germline V gene. Trimming stripped 3 bases from V and 4 bases from J, with 13 bases between. The CDR3 spells CASSERTEGYNEQFF. CDR3 nucleotide sequence: TGTGCCAGCAGTGAGAGAACAGAGGGATACAATGAGCAGTTCTTC.

This clonotype has only one observation. The chain has TRBV11-3 and TRBJ1-2, with D possibly TRBD1 on 6 matching bases. The CDR3 spans 16 residues. Germline V gene lookup returns CDR1 SGHNT and CDR2 YENEEA. V lost 5 bases to trimming and J lost 0 bases, with 16 bases between them. CDR3 coding DNA: TGTGCCAGCAGCCCTGACCCGGGGGCCGCTAACTATGGCTACACCTTC. As protein: CASSPDPGAANYGYTF.

This clonotype has a handful of counts. J is TRBJ1-5 and V is TRBV27, with D possibly TRBD1 on 6 matching bases. V was cut by 6 bases and J by 0 bases, with 12 bases left in between. Germline V CDR1 and CDR2: MNHEY, SMNVEV (reference sequence). The CDR3 length is 15 residues. The CDR3 sequence is CASRQGLYSNQPQHF. The CDR3, as DNA: TGTGCCAGCAGGCAGGGGCTTTATAGCAATCAGCCCCAGCATTTT.

This clonotype was observed at least ten times. The V call is TRBV5-6, the J call TRBJ2-7; perhaps TRBD1 as D (6 bases). The CDR3 totals 14 residues. CDR1 and CDR2 (germline): SGHDT, YYEEEE. The V gene lost 3 bases and the J gene lost 3 bases, with 13 bases spanning the gap. CDR3 nucleotide sequence: TGTGCCAGCAGCTACACAGGGAAGAACTACGAGCAGTACTTC. This gives the protein CASSYTGKNYEQYF. The full variable domain, completed using reference TRBV5-6 and TRBJ2-7, is DAGVTQSPTHLIKTRGQQVTLRCSPKSGHDTVSWYQQALGQGPQFIFQYYEEEERQRGNFPDRFSGHQFPNYSSELNVNALLLGDSALYLCASSYTGKNYEQYFGPGTRLTVT.

This clonotype was counted at least ten times. This chain uses TRBV11-2 with TRBJ1-5; D is unresolved. CDR1 SGHAT and CDR2 FQNNGV come from the germline V gene. The CDR3 runs to 15 residues. Trimming took 0 bases from V and 7 from J, leaving 13 bases between them. The CDR3 region is CASSLDTTVRQPQHF. The CDR3 region has the DNA TGTGCCAGCAGCTTAGATACAACAGTGAGGCAGCCCCAGCATTTT.

This clonotype was counted only a few times. A much bigger clone sits one base away, suggesting this may be a read error. This rearrangement joins TRBV5-6 to TRBJ2-7, with 10 positions matching TRBD1. The CDR3 contains 14 residues. Germline trimming cut 2 bases from V and 3 bases from J; bases unmatched to any gene: 2. Germline assignment: CDR1 SGHDT and CDR2 YYEEEE. The CDR3 DNA is TGTGCCAGCAGCTTCGGGACAGGGGTCTACGAGCAGTACTTC. It specifies CASSFGTGVYEQYF.

V usage is TRBV27 and J usage is TRBJ1-5; D possibly corresponds to TRBD1 (6 bases). V lost 2 bases to trimming and J lost 6 bases, with 8 bases between them. The germline CDR1 and CDR2 sequences are MNHEY and SMNVEV (reference sequence). This CDR3 region has 13 residues. The CDR3 here is CASSLDRSQPQHF. In DNA form, the CDR3 reads TGTGCCAGCAGTTTAGACAGGTCTCAGCCCCAGCATTTT.

This clonotype has just one count. The CDR3 protein is CASMQGGAEAFF. As DNA, the CDR3 is TGTGCCAGCATGCAGGGTGGCGCTGAAGCTTTCTTT. The rearrangement links TRBV27 to TRBJ1-1; TRBD1 is a possible D gene (5 bases). This CDR3 spans 12 amino acids. V lost 7 bases to trimming and J lost 6 bases, with 12 bases between them. Germline V gene sequence: CDR1 MNHEY, CDR2 SMNVEV (reference sequence).

There are a few counts of this clonotype. This chain joins TRBV5-6 and TRBJ1-6, with TRBD1 matching 8 bases. The length of the CDR3 is 14 residues. CDR1 is SGHDT and CDR2 is YYEEEE in the germline V gene. V was pared by 5 bases and J by 10 bases, with 8 bases of the junction left unmatched. The CDR3 sequence: CASRDRGGGSPLHF. The CDR3 coding sequence is TGTGCCAGCAGAGACAGGGGAGGAGGGTCACCCCTCCACTTT.

The table lists this clonotype with many counts. The chain links TRBV7-2 to TRBJ2-7; 7 bases agree with TRBD2. V shed 5 bases, J shed 2 bases, and the junction held 6 bases outside the gene matches. There are 14 residues in the CDR3. CDR1 and CDR2 from the germline V gene are SGHTA and FQGNSA. The CDR3 here is CASSKSGKPYEQYF. The CDR3 DNA sequence: TGTGCCAGCAGCAAAAGCGGGAAACCCTACGAGCAGTACTTC.

This clonotype was seen a few times. The chain is built from TRBV7-8 and TRBJ2-3; TRBD2 agrees at 12 bases. CDR1 is SGHVS, CDR2 FQNEAQ, per germline. CDR3 size: 16 residues. V was clipped by 5 bases and J by 6 bases; unmatched bases: 9. The CDR3 reads CASSPRLAGVSDTQYF. The CDR3 nucleotides are TGTGCCAGCAGCCCCCGACTAGCGGGAGTATCCGATACGCAGTATTTT.

This chain links TRBV6-1 with TRBJ2-1; the D is unclear. This CDR3 has 11 amino acids. The ends were cut back, 7 bases at V and 5 bases at J, with 6 bases in the middle. Germline CDR1 and CDR2: MNHNS and SASEGT. CDR3 sequence: CASKRDNEQFF. The CDR3 coding sequence is TGTGCCAGCAAAAGGGACAATGAGCAGTTCTTC.

This chain uses TRBV6-5 with TRBJ1-1; D perhaps matches TRBD1 (6 bases). The germline gives CDR1 MNHEY, CDR2 SVGAGI. V was cut by 6 bases and J by 0 bases, with 26 bases left in between. The CDR3 is made up of 19 amino acids. The DNA of the CDR3 is TGTGCCAGCAGCTCCACCCCGACAGGTTTGCCGAGGATGAACACTGAAGCTTTCTTT. It encodes CASSSTPTGLPRMNTEAFF.

This clonotype came up many times. V usage is TRBV7-2 and J usage is TRBJ1-2, with D possibly matching TRBD1 (5 bases). CDR1 SGHTA and CDR2 FQGNSA come from the germline V gene. V lost 4 bases, J lost 4 bases, and 13 bases lay in between. The CDR3 spans 14 residues. As DNA, the CDR3 is TGTGCCAGCAGCTCCGCAGGGTCCCGCTATGGCTACACCTTC. Translating gives CASSSAGSRYGYTF.

This sequence joins TRBV7-8 and TRBJ1-1; unclear D gene. The CDR3 covers 12 residues. V was pared by 3 bases and J by 3 bases, with 5 bases between. The germline V gene encodes CDR1 SGHVS and CDR2 FQNEAQ. The CDR3 sequence is CASSFRDTEAFF. The CDR3 DNA follows: TGTGCCAGCAGCTTCCGGGACACTGAAGCTTTCTTT.

The chain combines TRBV7-4 with TRBJ2-1, with no clear D. This CDR3 spans 12 amino acids. The V and J ends lost 2 bases and 10 bases respectively, with 9 bases between them. Germline CDR1 reads SGHVT; CDR2 reads SQSDAQ. The chain's CDR3 is CASSLLSVEQFF. CDR3 coding DNA: TGTGCCAGCAGCTTACTCAGCGTCGAGCAGTTCTTC.

The chain links TRBV11-2 to TRBJ1-3, with TRBD1 as a possible D gene (5 bases). This CDR3 has 16 amino acids. V gave up 7 bases and J gave up 4 bases, with 20 bases separating them. The germline CDR1 and CDR2 sequences are SGHAT and FQNNGV. The CDR3 protein is CASTRRGGGDGNTIYF. In nucleotides, the CDR3 is TGTGCCAGCACCCGACGAGGTGGGGGGGACGGAAACACCATATATTTT.

The chain couples TRBV6-6 to TRBJ1-6; D not certain. This CDR3 is 12 amino acids long. Germline CDR1 reads MNHNY; CDR2 reads SVGAGI (reference sequence). Trimming shortened V by 3 bases and J by 12 bases, and 9 bases separated the two germline ends. The DNA for the CDR3 is TGTGCCAGCAGTTATTCAACTAGACCCCTCCACTTT. Its protein is CASSYSTRPLHF.

J is TRBJ2-5 and V is TRBV7-9; D might be TRBD2 (6 bases). The CDR3 runs 13 residues. Between the trimmed V and J ends, which lost 5 bases and 5 bases, there was a span of 12 bases. Germline V CDR1 and CDR2: SEHNR, FQNEAQ (reference sequence). The CDR3 nucleotides are TGTGCCAGCAGCCCGGCGGGGACGGAGACCCAGTACTTC. This codes for CASSPAGTETQYF. Based on the CDR3 plus reference TRBV7-9 and TRBJ2-5, the full variable domain is DTGVSQNPRHKITKRGQNVTFRCDPISEHNRLYWYRQTLGQGPEFLTYFQNEAQLEKSRLLSDRFSAERPKGSFSTLEIQRTEQGDSAMYLCASSPAGTETQYFGPGTRLLVL.